These 30 T cell receptor beta chains share one sample of origin, sequenced in a study of blood T cell repertoires in COVID-19. TCRdb's table, derived via immunoSEQ multiplex PCR, lists solely in-frame clones and lacks some. The data show under 300,000 clones, around 92% seen once. Sequencing used PBMCs or T cells enriched from blood (not recorded which). All receptors derive from a woman between 55 and 75 years old who had recovered from COVID-19.

In its sample, this clone was seen once. This rearrangement joins TRBV2 to TRBJ1-2; D is undetermined. The V and J ends lost 6 bases and 13 bases respectively, with 9 bases between them. The germline V gene has CDR1 SNHLY and CDR2 FYNNEI. The CDR3 spans 9 residues. CDR3 protein: CASRASVTF. CDR3 coding DNA: TGTGCCAGCAGGGCCTCAGTCACCTTC.

The chain employs TRBV10-3 and TRBJ1-6; 7 nucleotides agree with TRBD1. Germline-derived CDR1 and CDR2 are ENHRY and SYGVKD. V lost 5 bases to trimming and J lost 8 bases; unmatched junction nucleotides: 6. The CDR3 covers 14 residues. The CDR3: CAISTGEFHSPLHF. CDR3 coding DNA: TGTGCCATCAGTACAGGGGAGTTCCATTCACCCCTCCACTTT.

V gene TRBV18 combines with J gene TRBJ1-2; D is undetermined. The CDR3 sequence is 14 residues long. V lost 2 bases and J lost 5, with 12 bases in between. Germline V gives CDR1 KGHSH, CDR2 LQKENI. As DNA, the CDR3 is TGTGCCAGCTCACCAACCTCCCCTCAGTATGGCTACACCTTC. It encodes CASSPTSPQYGYTF.

V usage is TRBV5-1 and J usage is TRBJ1-4; maybe TRBD1 (5 bases). Germline CDR1 and CDR2: SGHRS and YFSETQ. V was trimmed by 4 bases and J by 2 bases, leaving 12 bases between them. CDR3 length equals 15 residues. CDR3 sequence reads: CASSGGTLTNEKLFF. CDR3 DNA sequence: TGCGCCAGCAGCGGCGGGACTCTGACTAATGAAAAACTGTTTTTT.

For this clone: Other DNA sequences from this sample encode an identical CDR3 as well. The rearrangement joins TRBV5-1 to TRBJ1-4; 8 nucleotides align to TRBD1. CDR3 size: 16 residues. Germline V gene sequence: CDR1 SGHRS, CDR2 YFSETQ. V gave up 0 bases and J gave up 2 bases; unmatched junction bases: 3. The CDR3: CASSLGQGTTNEKLFF. As DNA, the CDR3 is TGCGCCAGCAGCTTGGGACAGGGGACCACTAATGAAAAACTGTTTTTT. Full variable domain (outside the CDR3, taken from reference TRBV5-1 and TRBJ1-4): KAGVTQTPRYLIKTRGQQVTLSCSPISGHRSVSWYQQTPGQGLQFLFEYFSETQRNKGNFPGRFSGRQFSNSRSEMNVSTLELGDSALYLCASSLGQGTTNEKLFFGSGTQLSVL.

This clone occurred once. The chain employs TRBV12-5 and TRBJ2-3; D unresolved. This CDR3 spans 14 amino acids. Trimming stripped 5 bases from V and 4 bases from J, with 13 bases between. Per germline, CDR1 LGHNT and CDR2 FRNRAP. The DNA for the CDR3 is TGTGCTAGTGGTCCCCAGATGTTCCCAGATACGCAGTATTTT. Residues: CASGPQMFPDTQYF.

In DNA, the CDR3 is TGTGCCAGAAGCTCGGAGGGAGGTGAAGCTTTCTTT. Translating it yields CARSSEGGEAFF. This sequence joins TRBV7-5 and TRBJ1-1. TRBV7-5 is labeled a pseudogene. This CDR3 is 12 amino acids long.

In this sample, this clone turned up once. The V call is TRBV7-9, the J call TRBJ2-6; possibly TRBD2 for D (5 bases). The CDR3 contains 16 residues. With 5 bases removed from V and 0 bases from J, the gap between germline ends came to 11 bases. Looked up from germline, CDR1 is SEHNR and CDR2 is FQNEAQ (reference sequence). This CDR3 reads CASSPGGSSGANVLTF. CDR3 bases: TGTGCCAGCAGCCCCGGCGGGTCCTCTGGGGCCAACGTCCTGACTTTC.

This chain joins TRBV28 and TRBJ1-2, with TRBD1 identical over 9 bases. Germline V gene sequence: CDR1 MDHEN, CDR2 SYDVKM. CDR3 length: 14 residues. The ends lost 10 bases at V and 8 bases at J; junction bases unmatched: 14. The chain's CDR3 is CAIRTGGALEGYTF. The CDR3 bases are TGTGCCATTAGAACAGGGGGCGCGCTTGAGGGCTACACCTTC.

This clone is a singleton in its sample. This sequence joins TRBV28 and TRBJ1-6; no reliable D call. The CDR3 contains 13 residues. Trimming pared 8 bases from V and 0 bases from J, leaving 5 bases between. Germline V lookup: CDR1 MDHEN, CDR2 SYDVKM. CDR3: CASGSSYNSPLHF. DNA for the CDR3: TGTGCCAGCGGGAGCTCCTATAATTCACCCCTCCACTTT. The full variable domain, its missing parts supplied by reference TRBV28 and TRBJ1-6, is DVKVTQSSRYLVKRTGEKVFLECVQDMDHENMFWYRQDPGLGLRLIYFSYDVKMKEKGDIPEGYSVSREKKERFSLILESASTNQTSMYLCASGSSYNSPLHFGNGTRLTVT.

The chain links TRBV9 to TRBJ2-1; TRBD1 matches at 7 bases. The trim removed 2 bases at V and 4 bases at J, leaving 3 bases unmatched. The CDR3 runs to 14 residues. Germline assignment: CDR1 SGDLS and CDR2 YYNGEE. CDR3 amino acids: CASSVQGVYNEQFF. The CDR3, as DNA: TGTGCCAGCAGCGTCCAGGGGGTTTACAATGAGCAGTTCTTC.

J is TRBJ2-1 and V is TRBV10-3, with 14 bases fitting TRBD2. CDR3 length: 20 amino acids. In germline, CDR1 is ENHRY, CDR2 SYGVKD. The junction had 11 bases not matched to a gene; V was cut back by 4 bases and J by 0 bases. Here the CDR3 reads CAISAGTSGGLVGSYNEQFF. The CDR3, as DNA: TGTGCCATCAGTGCCGGGACTAGCGGGGGACTGGTAGGCTCCTACAATGAGCAGTTCTTC.

The rearrangement uses TRBV7-9 and TRBJ1-5, with D possibly being TRBD1 (5 bases). The CDR3 is 14 residues long. Looked up from germline, CDR1 is SEHNR and CDR2 is FQNEAQ (reference sequence). Trimming removed 4 bases at V and 3 bases at J, with 10 bases between. DNA for the CDR3: TGTGCCAGCAGCTCGACAGTTATCAATCAGCCCCAGCATTTT. Translating gives CASSSTVINQPQHF.

On this clone itself: Other DNA sequences in the sample encode the same CDR3. This chain uses TRBV5-1 with TRBJ1-1; D unclear. V was pared by 0 bases and J by 1 base, with 7 bases between. Germline assignment: CDR1 SGHRS and CDR2 YFSETQ. The CDR3 is made up of 14 amino acids. The CDR3 spells CASSLGQPNTEAFF. The CDR3 coding sequence is TGCGCCAGCAGCTTGGGACAACCGAACACTGAAGCTTTCTTT.

As regards this clone: The junction departs from the called germline gene at one end, perhaps through a read error. This chain joins TRBV5-1 and TRBJ2-7; tentatively, D is TRBD2 (5 bases). The CDR3 is 16 amino acids. Germline-derived CDR1 and CDR2 are SGHRS and YFSETQ. CDR3 sequence (DNA): TGCGCCAGCAGCTTGGAACCGACTGGGAGCTCCTACAAGCAGTACTTC. Its translation is CASSLEPTGSSYKQYF.

The V call is TRBV28, the J call TRBJ1-4, with D maybe TRBD1 (6 bases). V lost 5 bases and J 0 bases, leaving 10 bases between the germline ends. Looked up from germline, CDR1 is MDHEN and CDR2 is SYDVKM. The CDR3 is 15 amino acids. CDR3 sequence reads: CASSPTGATNEKLFF. Written as DNA, the CDR3 is TGTGCCAGCAGTCCGACAGGCGCAACTAATGAAAAACTGTTTTTT.

The genes are TRBV19 and TRBJ1-2; 7 bases fit TRBD1. Germline V lookup: CDR1 LNHDA, CDR2 SQIVND (reference sequence). V shed 8 bases, J shed 8 bases, and the junction held 11 bases outside the gene matches. This CDR3 contains 13 residues. This CDR3 reads CASRQGLPAGYTF. CDR3 DNA: TGTGCCAGTCGACAGGGCCTTCCGGCGGGCTACACCTTC.

This sequence joins TRBV28 and TRBJ1-6; D is uncertain. The germline gives CDR1 MDHEN, CDR2 SYDVKM. V shed 5 bases and J shed 7 bases, with 15 bases lying between them. There are 15 residues in the CDR3. The CDR3 loop reads CASSPDSGGNSPLHF. The DNA for the CDR3 is TGTGCCAGCAGTCCTGATAGCGGCGGGAATTCACCCCTCCACTTT.

V usage is TRBV6-5 and J usage is TRBJ2-5; possible D gene TRBD1, 6 bases. From germline, CDR1 is MNHEY and CDR2 SVGAGI. There are 13 residues in the CDR3. V lost 5 bases and J lost 5, with 12 bases in between. The CDR3 DNA is TGTGCCAGCAGTACAGGGTATTTCGAGACCCAGTACTTC. This translates into CASSTGYFETQYF.

CDR3 region: CASGFLTGGSYTF. Here the CDR3 DNA reads TGTGCTAGTGGTTTTTTGACAGGGGGGAGCTACACCTTC. The chain recombines TRBV12-5 with TRBJ1-2; 9 bases align to TRBD1. The CDR3 loop spans 13 amino acids. Germline V gene lookup returns CDR1 LGHNT and CDR2 FRNRAP. After removal of 3 bases from V and 9 bases from J, the junction contained 5 bases not matched to a gene.

The chain couples TRBV28 to TRBJ1-2, with 8 bases identical to TRBD1. Germline CDR1 reads MDHEN; CDR2 reads SYDVKM. V was clipped by 3 bases and J by 8 bases; unmatched bases: 8. The CDR3 is made up of 14 amino acids. The chain's CDR3 is CASSFVTGGWGYTF. DNA of the CDR3: TGTGCCAGCAGTTTTGTCACAGGGGGATGGGGCTACACCTTC.

The genes are TRBV2 and TRBJ1-2; no reliable D call. The germline gives CDR1 SNHLY, CDR2 FYNNEI. V gave up 8 bases and J gave up 5 bases, with 12 bases separating them. This CDR3 is 12 amino acids long. The CDR3 is CASDIFRYGYTF. CDR3 sequence (DNA): TGTGCCAGCGACATATTTAGGTATGGCTACACCTTC.

The chain employs TRBV28 and TRBJ2-5, with TRBD2 identical over 14 bases. Trimming at V came to 6 bases and at J to 2 bases, leaving 11 bases not matched to a gene. Germline V gene data show CDR1 as MDHEN and CDR2 as SYDVKM. CDR3 length: 18 residues. The CDR3 sequence is CASSLTGTSGGGQETQYF. For the CDR3, the DNA is TGTGCCAGCAGCCTTACCGGGACTAGCGGGGGAGGGCAAGAGACCCAGTACTTC.

This clone was seen a handful of times. The rearrangement links TRBV3-1 (or the pseudogene TRBV3-2) to TRBJ1-1; maybe TRBD1 (5 bases). This CDR3 is 14 amino acids long. V shed 1 base and J shed 3 bases, with 9 bases lying between them. Germline values: CDR1 LGHDT, CDR2 YNNKEL (reference sequence). The CDR3 sequence: CASSQGWGDTEAFF. DNA of the CDR3: TGTGCCAGCAGCCAAGGATGGGGGGACACTGAAGCTTTCTTT.

The chain uses TRBV19 and TRBJ1-1; TRBD1 matches 10 bases. Trimming at V came to 7 bases and at J to 0 bases, leaving 8 bases not matched to a gene. In germline, CDR1 is LNHDA, CDR2 SQIVND (reference sequence). CDR3 length: 16 residues. The CDR3: CASTLWTGGMNTEAFF. As DNA, the CDR3 is TGTGCCAGTACCCTCTGGACAGGGGGTATGAACACTGAAGCTTTCTTT.

The chain carries TRBV10-3 and TRBJ1-6, with TRBD1 as a possible D gene (6 bases). Germline-derived CDR1 and CDR2 are ENHRY and SYGVKD. V was clipped by 4 bases and J by 8 bases, with 12 bases between them. CDR3 length: 14 residues. The CDR3 DNA sequence: TGTGCCATCAGTGCACAGGGATTAGATTCACCCCTCCACTTT. It encodes CAISAQGLDSPLHF.

CDR3 sequence (DNA): TGTGCCAGCAGTGAACAGGGGAATGGCTACACCTTC. It is translated as CASSEQGNGYTF. The chain joins TRBV28 to TRBJ1-2; 7 bases are a match to TRBD1. The CDR3 extends over 12 amino acids. The germline CDR1 and CDR2 sequences are MDHEN and SYDVKM. The junction had 3 bases not matched to a gene; V was cut back by 5 bases and J by 6 bases.

V gene TRBV3-1 (or the pseudogene TRBV3-2) combines with J gene TRBJ2-1; no firm D call. Deletions cut 5 bases from V and 4 bases from J, with 6 bases between. The CDR3 has 12 amino acids. Germline CDR1 and CDR2: LGHDT and YNNKEL (reference sequence). The CDR3, as DNA: TGTGCCAGCAGCTACTTGTACAATGAGCAGTTCTTC. This translates into CASSYLYNEQFF.

The table lists this clone with a few counts. The genes are TRBV24-1 and TRBJ2-1; the match to TRBD2 covers 10 bases. With 2 bases clipped from V and 3 bases from J, the junction kept 0 bases outside the gene matches. Germline CDR1 reads KGHDR; CDR2 reads SFDVKD. The CDR3 spans 15 residues. CDR3 nucleotides: TGTGCCACCAGTGATTCTAGCGGGAGCTACAATGAGCAGTTCTTC. This translates into CATSDSSGSYNEQFF.

This sequence joins TRBV5-4 and TRBJ1-2, with D possibly being TRBD1 (5 bases). Germline values: CDR1 SGHNT, CDR2 YYREEE (reference sequence). V was clipped by 0 bases and J by 8 bases, with 11 bases between them. CDR3 length: 13 amino acids. CDR3 nucleotides: TGTGCCAGCAGCTTGGCCTCCGCAGGGGGCTACACCTTC. It is translated as CASSLASAGGYTF. The full variable domain, completed using reference TRBV5-4 and TRBJ1-2, is ETGVTQSPTHLIKTRGQQVTLRCSSQSGHNTVSWYQQALGQGPQFIFQYYREEENGRGNFPPRFSGLQFPNYSSELNVNALELDDSALYLCASSLASAGGYTFGSGTRLTVV.